This T cell receptor (beta chain) is drawn from a study of response to subunit inactivated influenza vaccine. The study, taken as a whole, reports: Authors suggested few new T cells are recruited by each seasonal influenza vaccination.

As regards this clonotype: Its cognate antigen is unknown.

A single record per CDR3 protein comes from TCRdb applying MiXCR to the RT-PCR reads. The table records over 150,000 distinct CDR3 sequences, approximately 15% of them present only once. The source is a man aged 50 to 59 who received an inactivated influenza vaccine. The sequenced sample was CD8+ T cells sorted from PBMCs, obtained about 5 days after vaccination.

This chain's CDR3 is CASSPEQGAYEQYF. CDR3 nucleotides: TGCGCCAGCAGCCCGGAACAGGGGGCCTACGAGCAGTACTTC. The V gene is TRBV5-1, the J gene TRBJ2-7; 8 positions match TRBD1. V was pared by 4 bases and J by 2 bases, with 5 bases of the junction left unmatched. This CDR3 region has 14 residues. Germline CDR1 SGHRS, CDR2 YFSETQ.